These 32 T cell receptor beta chains share one sample of origin, sequenced in a study of T cell changes during pregnancy in multiple sclerosis. TCRdb keeps only in-frame clones here, not all; method: immunoSEQ multiplex PCR. Of about 100,000 clones in the sample, around 92% were seen once. The sequences come from peripheral blood, collected in the first trimester of pregnancy. Receptors originate from a female donor with multiple sclerosis, enrolled in a pregnancy study.

The chain is built from TRBV4-2 and TRBJ1-2; unclear D gene. V was cut by 0 bases and J by 3 bases, with 5 bases left in between. The CDR3 sequence is 13 residues long. Germline V lookup: CDR1 LGHNA, CDR2 YNFKEQ. CDR3 region: CASSQEVDYGYTF. CDR3 DNA: TGTGCCAGCAGCCAAGAAGTAGACTATGGCTACACCTTC.

The gene calls are TRBV4-2 and TRBJ2-5; 7 positions match TRBD2. This CDR3 is built from 19 residues. The trim removed 1 base at V and 2 bases at J, leaving 16 bases unmatched. From germline, CDR1 is LGHNA and CDR2 YNFKEQ. The CDR3 DNA reads as TGTGCCAGCAGCCAAGTCCCCAGCTACTCAGCGGGATCTCAAGAGACCCAGTACTTC. Translation: CASSQVPSYSAGSQETQYF.

The rearrangement joins TRBV5-6 to TRBJ2-4; perhaps TRBD2 as D (6 bases). The V end was cut by 0 bases, the J end by 6 bases, with 10 bases between. The CDR3 sequence is 14 residues long. CDR1 is SGHDT, CDR2 YYEEEE, per germline. Here the CDR3 reads CASSLGGEGNIQYF. CDR3 nucleotides: TGTGCCAGCAGCTTGGGGGGGGAAGGAAACATTCAGTACTTC.

CDR3 DNA: TGTGCCAGCAGTCGCCTACTAGCGTCGTGGGAGACCCAGTACTTC. Amino acid sequence: CASSRLLASWETQYF. The J gene is TRBJ2-5, the V gene TRBV2, with 7 bases that match TRBD2. The trim removed 5 bases at V and 5 bases at J, leaving 11 bases unmatched. In germline, CDR1 is SNHLY, CDR2 FYNNEI. The CDR3 contains 15 residues.

This chain joins TRBV10-3 and TRBJ2-2, with 8 bases that match TRBD1. CDR3 size: 14 residues. In germline, CDR1 is ENHRY, CDR2 SYGVKD. The trim removed 6 bases at V and 4 bases at J, leaving 4 bases unmatched. CDR3: CAISRDRTTGELFF. The CDR3 DNA reads TGTGCCATCAGCCGGGACAGGACCACCGGGGAGCTGTTTTTT.

This chain links TRBV6-5 with TRBJ2-5, with a weak D call TRBD2 (6 bases). The V gene lost 1 base and the J gene lost 5 bases, with 11 bases spanning the gap. Per the germline V gene, CDR1 is MNHEY and CDR2 is SVGAGI. The CDR3 consists of 14 residues. CDR3 DNA: TGTGCCAGCAGTTACTTCGGCGGGGAGGAGACCCAGTACTTC. Protein product: CASSYFGGEETQYF.

This clone was seen just once. The V and J genes are TRBV7-2 and TRBJ2-7; 7 bases match TRBD1. Trimming cost V 5 bases and J 3 bases; bases outside gene matches: 1. The length of the CDR3 is 12 residues. CDR1 is SGHTA and CDR2 is FQGNSA in the germline V gene. As DNA, the CDR3 is TGTGCCAGCAGCCCAGGGGGCTACGAGCAGTACTTC. Translated: CASSPGGYEQYF.

The J gene is TRBJ1-1, the V gene TRBV9, with 12 bases matching TRBD1. CDR3 length: 17 amino acids. The ends lost 3 bases at V and 4 bases at J; junction bases unmatched: 10. CDR1 and CDR2 (germline): SGDLS, YYNGEE. The CDR3, as DNA: TGTGCCAGCAGCGCTCGTCGGGACAGGGGGCGAAGCACTGAAGCTTTCTTT. Amino acids: CASSARRDRGRSTEAFF.

As concerns this clone: The identical CDR3 is also encoded by other nucleotide sequences in the sample. For the CDR3, the DNA is TGTGCCAGCAGCCAGCAAGAGACCCAGTACTTC. It specifies CASSQQETQYF. V gene TRBV5-8 combines with J gene TRBJ2-5; D is undetermined. Germline V lookup: CDR1 SGHTS, CDR2 YDEGEE. Trimming pared 4 bases from V and 2 bases from J, leaving 3 bases between. The CDR3 extends over 11 amino acids. Filled out from reference TRBV5-8 and TRBJ2-5, the complete variable domain reads EAGVTQSPTHLIKTRGQQATLRCSPISGHTSVYWYQQALGLGLQFLLWYDEGEERNRGNFPPRFSGRQFPNYSSELNVNALELEDSALYLCASSQQETQYFGPGTRLLVL.

V is TRBV11-3 and J is TRBJ2-1; 7 positions match TRBD1. CDR3 length equals 16 residues. V shed 1 base and J 5 bases; nucleotides not matched to a gene: 8. CDR1 and CDR2 (germline): SGHNT, YENEEA. The CDR3 is CASSLGSGRGNNEQFF. The CDR3 nucleotides are TGTGCCAGCAGCTTAGGGTCGGGCAGGGGGAACAATGAGCAGTTCTTC.

V and J are TRBV28 and TRBJ2-3; D gene uncertain. Germline lookup yields CDR1 MDHEN and CDR2 SYDVKM. Trimming stripped 11 bases from V and 0 bases from J, with 12 bases between. CDR3 length: 13 amino acids. The DNA for the CDR3 is TGTGCCGCTTTTCAAAGCAGCACAGATACGCAGTATTTT. It specifies CAAFQSSTDTQYF.

This clone was detected once. The V gene is TRBV7-2, the J gene TRBJ1-2, with a tentative D call TRBD1 (5 bases). The V end lost 1 base, the J end lost 4 bases, and 10 bases lay between the germline ends. The germline CDR1 and CDR2 sequences are SGHTA and FQGNSA. The CDR3 contains 14 residues. The chain's CDR3 is CASSLGGRGYGYTF. CDR3 sequence (DNA): TGTGCCAGCAGCTTAGGTGGGAGGGGCTATGGCTACACCTTC.

With regard to this clone: A read error may account for a junction end that differs from germline. The chain recombines TRBV11-2 with TRBJ2-7; D is unclear. This CDR3 has 15 residues. Looked up from germline, CDR1 is SGHAT and CDR2 is FQNNGV. This chain's CDR3 is CASRLDSRNSYEQYF. The CDR3 DNA reads TGTGCCAGCAGATTAGACTCTCGTAATTCCTACGAGCAGTACTTC.

This clone was recorded once. This chain connects TRBV27 to TRBJ2-1; D unresolved. This CDR3 has 15 amino acids. From germline, CDR1 is MNHEY and CDR2 SMNVEV (reference sequence). V was trimmed by 2 bases and J by 1 base, leaving 9 bases between them. DNA for the CDR3: TGTGCCAGCAGTTTAGATTACGGGTCCTACAATGAGCAGTTCTTC. This sequence encodes CASSLDYGSYNEQFF.

This clone was found once. This rearrangement joins TRBV4-1 to TRBJ2-5, with a tentative D call TRBD1 (5 bases). The ends were cut back, 2 bases at V and 1 base at J, with 14 bases in the middle. The germline V gene has CDR1 MGHRA and CDR2 YSYEKL. The CDR3 contains 16 residues. The CDR3 region is CASSQRADSLQETQYF. CDR3 in DNA: TGCGCCAGCAGCCAAAGGGCAGACAGTCTCCAAGAGACCCAGTACTTC.

The gene calls are TRBV5-6 and TRBJ2-7, with 9 bases that match TRBD2. V gave up 0 bases and J gave up 7 bases; unmatched junction bases: 8. CDR1 and CDR2 (germline): SGHDT, YYEEEE. The CDR3 is 15 residues long. The CDR3 DNA reads TGTGCCAGCAGCTTGGAGGTTAGCGGGAGATCAGAGCAGTACTTC. As protein: CASSLEVSGRSEQYF.

J is TRBJ1-5 and V is TRBV28, with 7 bases matching TRBD1. This CDR3 has 12 residues. From germline, CDR1 is MDHEN and CDR2 SYDVKM. Trimming at V came to 10 bases and at J to 5 bases, leaving 5 bases not matched to a gene. As DNA, the CDR3 is TGTGCCACCGACGACAGGGATCAGCCCCAGCATTTT. This sequence encodes CATDDRDQPQHF.

This clone was detected once. The chain is built from TRBV7-9 and TRBJ2-3; TRBD2 aligns across 11 bases. Losses at the gene ends were 1 base for V and 6 bases for J; bases not matched to a gene: 6. Germline CDR1 SEHNR, CDR2 FQNEAQ (reference sequence). The CDR3 totals 16 residues. CDR3 region: CASSLVLAGAPDTQYF. The CDR3 nucleotides read TGTGCCAGCAGCTTAGTACTAGCGGGAGCCCCCGATACGCAGTATTTT. Using reference TRBV7-9 and TRBJ2-3 for the parts outside the CDR3, the full variable domain is DTGVSQNPRHKITKRGQNVTFRCDPISEHNRLYWYRQTLGQGPEFLTYFQNEAQLEKSRLLSDRFSAERPKGSFSTLEIQRTEQGDSAMYLCASSLVLAGAPDTQYFGPGTRLTVL.

This chain joins TRBV7-2 and TRBJ2-5, with TRBD2 matching 11 bases. Trimming took 5 bases from V and 3 from J; bases not matched to a gene: 17. The length of the CDR3 is 19 residues. The V gene's germline CDR1 is SGHTA and CDR2 FQGNSA. CDR3 coding DNA: TGTGCCAGCAGCGGCTGGTCGGGCTTGCTGGGACTAGCGGAAGAGACCCAGTACTTC. Translation: CASSGWSGLLGLAEETQYF.

V and J are TRBV27 and TRBJ1-3; 7 positions match TRBD1. The germline V gene has CDR1 MNHEY and CDR2 SMNVEV (reference sequence). This CDR3 region has 15 residues. V shed 6 bases and J 1 base; nucleotides not matched to a gene: 6. The CDR3 loop is CASSIRQGSGNTIYF. The CDR3 nucleotides are TGTGCCAGCAGCATTAGACAGGGATCTGGAAACACCATATATTTT.

The chain has TRBV7-2 and TRBJ2-1, with D possibly being TRBD2 (5 bases). The CDR3 covers 15 residues. Trimming removed 7 bases from V and 6 bases from J, with 19 bases in between. CDR1 is SGHTA, CDR2 FQGNSA, per germline. CDR3 in DNA: TGTGCCAGCACCAAGACCCTGGACTCTATCAATGAGCAGTTCTTC. Amino acids: CASTKTLDSINEQFF.

The chain carries TRBV28 and TRBJ2-3; 14 nucleotides agree with TRBD2. The CDR3 is made up of 20 amino acids. The germline V gene encodes CDR1 MDHEN and CDR2 SYDVKM. The trim removed 10 bases at V and 1 base at J, leaving 19 bases unmatched. The CDR3: CATEGTGLAGEQKGTDTQYF. As DNA, the CDR3 is TGTGCCACCGAAGGCACGGGACTAGCGGGAGAACAGAAAGGCACAGATACGCAGTATTTT.

The V call is TRBV7-9, the J call TRBJ2-1; no firm D call. This CDR3 contains 17 residues. Germline values: CDR1 SEHNR, CDR2 FQNEAQ (reference sequence). V lost 2 bases and J 0 bases, leaving 14 bases between the germline ends. The CDR3 DNA is TGTGCCAGCAGCTTACCCCAAGACACCCGCTCCTACAATGAGCAGTTCTTC. Amino acids: CASSLPQDTRSYNEQFF.

This sequence joins TRBV19 and TRBJ1-5; no clear D gene. Trimming cost V 0 bases and J 0 bases, with 6 bases left between them. Germline CDR1 reads LNHDA; CDR2 reads SQIVND (reference sequence). The CDR3 length is 15 residues. The CDR3 sequence is CASSIEGDSNQPQHF. The CDR3 coding sequence is TGTGCCAGTAGTATAGAAGGAGATAGCAATCAGCCCCAGCATTTT.

The chain is built from TRBV19 and TRBJ2-3, with D perhaps TRBD2 (5 bases). Per germline, CDR1 LNHDA and CDR2 SQIVND (reference sequence). This CDR3 has 15 residues. Trimming stripped 5 bases from V and 5 bases from J, with 17 bases between. The CDR3 DNA sequence: TGTGCCAGTAGTTCCGCGAGGAGGACCGGAGATACGCAGTATTTT. Amino acid sequence: CASSSARRTGDTQYF.

The genes are TRBV28 and TRBJ1-2, with D uncertain. CDR1 and CDR2 (germline): MDHEN, SYDVKM. The germline V and J ends were trimmed by 5 bases and 2 bases, with 15 bases remaining between them. The CDR3 spans 15 residues. CDR3 sequence reads: CASSTGPSANYGYTF. CDR3 DNA sequence: TGTGCCAGCAGTACGGGTCCCTCCGCCAACTATGGCTACACCTTC.

V and J are TRBV19 and TRBJ2-1, with a tentative D call TRBD1 (6 bases). CDR3 length: 16 amino acids. Trimming removed 1 base at V and 6 bases at J, with 16 bases between. In germline, CDR1 is LNHDA, CDR2 SQIVND (reference sequence). The CDR3 loop reads CASSIVGGEGFNEQFF. DNA of the CDR3: TGTGCCAGTAGTATAGTAGGGGGAGAGGGTTTCAATGAGCAGTTCTTC.

V is TRBV6-1 and J is TRBJ1-2; 8 nucleotides match TRBD1. The CDR3 length is 13 residues. V lost 2 bases, J lost 6 bases, and 2 bases stayed unmatched. Germline V CDR1 and CDR2: MNHNS, SASEGT. In DNA form, the CDR3 reads TGTGCCAGCAGTGAACAGGACAGGGATGGCTACACCTTC. It encodes CASSEQDRDGYTF.

The V and J genes are TRBV9 and TRBJ2-2; 8 positions agree with TRBD1. The junction had 5 bases not matched to a gene; V was cut back by 4 bases and J by 6 bases. From germline, CDR1 is SGDLS and CDR2 YYNGEE. CDR3 size: 14 residues. In DNA, the CDR3 is TGTGCCAGCAGCTCCCGGACAGGGTCCGGGGAGCTGTTTTTT. As protein: CASSSRTGSGELFF.

V gene TRBV7-6 combines with J gene TRBJ1-5; D is perhaps TRBD1 (6 bases). The CDR3 contains 15 residues. V was clipped by 3 bases and J by 11 bases, with 20 bases between them. CDR1 and CDR2 from the germline V gene are SGHVS and FNYEAQ. The CDR3 region is CASSFGRGYLSAQHF. The CDR3 nucleotides are TGTGCCAGCAGCTTCGGCAGGGGCTACCTTTCGGCCCAGCATTTT.

The chain links TRBV2 to TRBJ1-4, with TRBD1 as a possible D gene (5 bases). The germline CDR1 and CDR2 sequences are SNHLY and FYNNEI. The V gene lost 6 bases and the J gene lost 7 bases, with 18 bases spanning the gap. This CDR3 has 15 residues. Here the CDR3 DNA reads TGTGCCAGCAGACCGTTGTGGGGGGGAGTTGAAAAACTGTTTTTT. Protein product: CASRPLWGGVEKLFF.

This chain uses TRBV28 with TRBJ2-1; D not certain. V gave up 0 bases and J gave up 5 bases, with 5 bases separating them. CDR3 size: 13 residues. From germline, CDR1 is MDHEN and CDR2 SYDVKM. The CDR3 reads CASSLWQDNEQFF. The CDR3 bases are TGTGCCAGCAGTTTATGGCAGGACAATGAGCAGTTCTTC. The full variable domain, in which reference TRBV28 and TRBJ2-1 provide the parts outside the CDR3, is DVKVTQSSRYLVKRTGEKVFLECVQDMDHENMFWYRQDPGLGLRLIYFSYDVKMKEKGDIPEGYSVSREKKERFSLILESASTNQTSMYLCASSLWQDNEQFFGPGTRLTVL.